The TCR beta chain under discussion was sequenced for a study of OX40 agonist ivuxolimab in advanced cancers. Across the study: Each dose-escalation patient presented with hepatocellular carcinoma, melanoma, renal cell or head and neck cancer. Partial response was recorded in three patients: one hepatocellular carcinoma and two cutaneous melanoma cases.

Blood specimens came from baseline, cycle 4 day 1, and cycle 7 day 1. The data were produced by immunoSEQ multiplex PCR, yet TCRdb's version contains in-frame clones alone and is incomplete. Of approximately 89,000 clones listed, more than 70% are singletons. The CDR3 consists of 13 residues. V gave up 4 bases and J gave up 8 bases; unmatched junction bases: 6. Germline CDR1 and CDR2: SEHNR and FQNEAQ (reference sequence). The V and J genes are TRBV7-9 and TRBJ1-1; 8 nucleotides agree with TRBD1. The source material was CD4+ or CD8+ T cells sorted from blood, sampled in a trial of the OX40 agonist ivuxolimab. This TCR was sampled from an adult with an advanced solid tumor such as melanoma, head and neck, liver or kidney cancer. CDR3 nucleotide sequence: TGTGCCAGCAGCTCTACTAGGACAGGGGAAGCTTTCTTT. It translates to CASSSTRTGEAFF.